These 14 T cell receptor beta chains were all obtained from the same sample, sequenced in a study of shared clonotypes between healthy human individuals. Method: immunoSEQ multiplex PCR; TCRdb's copy keeps in-frame clones and lacks some. The sample contains 1.5 million to 2.5 million clones, about 95% of which appear only once. CD45RO-negative cells were positively selected for CCR7, leaving out terminally differentiated effector memory CD45RA+ cells. Sequenced sample: naive CD8+ T cells sorted from blood. Receptors originate from a man between 18 and 35 years old in good health.

The chain joins TRBV5-1 to TRBJ1-1; D gene unclear. The CDR3 covers 13 residues. V was pared by 0 bases and J by 7 bases, with 10 bases between. Germline CDR1 is SGHRS and CDR2 is YFSETQ. The CDR3 bases are TGCGCCAGCAGCTTGGCCTCCGTAGATGAAGCTTTCTTT. Encoded protein: CASSLASVDEAFF. Variable domain in full (rest from reference TRBV5-1 and TRBJ1-1): KAGVTQTPRYLIKTRGQQVTLSCSPISGHRSVSWYQQTPGQGLQFLFEYFSETQRNKGNFPGRFSGRQFSNSRSEMNVSTLELGDSALYLCASSLASVDEAFFGQGTRLTVV.

The V call is TRBV10-3, the J call TRBJ2-7; D is uncertain. CDR1 and CDR2 (germline): ENHRY, SYGVKD. V was cut by 2 bases and J by 6 bases, with 8 bases left in between. This CDR3 has 12 amino acids. For the CDR3, the DNA is TGTGCCATCAGTGAGAGGCGGCCCGAGCAGTACTTC. It codes for CAISERRPEQYF.

V usage is TRBV7-9 and J usage is TRBJ2-2, with D unclear. In germline, CDR1 is SEHNR, CDR2 FQNEAQ (reference sequence). Trimming stripped 7 bases from V and 8 bases from J, with 8 bases between. This CDR3 is 11 amino acids long. The DNA for the CDR3 is TGTGCCAGCAACCCTTTGGGGGAGCTGTTTTTT. Amino acids: CASNPLGELFF.

This clone was found once. The rearrangement links TRBV29-1 to TRBJ2-1; 8 nucleotides match TRBD1. This CDR3 comprises 14 residues. The V gene end was trimmed by 1 base and the J gene end by 10 bases; junction bases not matched to a gene: 9. Germline loops: CDR1 SQVTM, CDR2 ANQGSEA. CDR3 DNA: TGCAGCGTTGAAGCTACCAGGGGGCTTCTGGAGCAGTTCTTC. It translates to CSVEATRGLLEQFF.

In nucleotides, the CDR3 is TGTGCCAGCAGTACCCAAACAGTGCCCGGGGAGCTGTTTTTT. Protein: CASSTQTVPGELFF. The chain combines TRBV2 with TRBJ2-2, with no clear D. CDR1 SNHLY and CDR2 FYNNEI come from the germline V gene. The CDR3 runs 14 residues. The V and J ends lost 5 bases and 6 bases respectively, with 13 bases between them.

This chain links TRBV6-1 with TRBJ2-7; TRBD1 agrees at 9 bases. Germline lookup yields CDR1 MNHNS and CDR2 SASEGT. Losses at the gene ends were 3 bases for V and 2 bases for J; bases not matched to a gene: 8. This CDR3 comprises 16 residues. CDR3 protein: CASSDTPGQGTYEQYF. The CDR3, as DNA: TGTGCCAGCAGTGACACCCCGGGACAGGGTACCTACGAGCAGTACTTC.

This rearrangement joins TRBV11-2 to TRBJ1-5; D is possibly TRBD1 (6 bases). Trimming took off 1 base at V and 1 base at J, with 14 bases between the two ends. The V gene's germline CDR1 is SGHAT and CDR2 FQNNGV. The CDR3 length is 17 residues. This chain's CDR3 is CASSLGWGRGSNQPQHF. The DNA of the CDR3 is TGTGCCAGCAGCTTAGGGTGGGGCAGGGGAAGCAATCAGCCCCAGCATTTT.

The chain joins TRBV27 to TRBJ1-1; unclear D gene. The CDR3 sequence is 14 residues long. The germline gives CDR1 MNHEY, CDR2 SMNVEV (reference sequence). The V end was cut by 5 bases, the J end by 4 bases, with 14 bases between. CDR3 bases: TGTGCCAGCAGTCCCTCAAAGGGTTTCACTGAAGCTTTCTTT. Residues: CASSPSKGFTEAFF.

This sequence joins TRBV7-9 and TRBJ1-1; TRBD1 matches 8 bases. Germline trimming cut 2 bases from V and 9 bases from J; bases unmatched to any gene: 8. Germline V gene lookup returns CDR1 SEHNR and CDR2 FQNEAQ (reference sequence). The CDR3 contains 14 residues. The CDR3 is CASSLRDQGAKAFF. The DNA for the CDR3 is TGTGCCAGCAGCTTAAGGGACCAGGGGGCTAAAGCTTTCTTT.

The V call is TRBV9, the J call TRBJ1-2; 7 bases fit TRBD1. CDR1 and CDR2 (germline): SGDLS, YYNGEE. The CDR3 totals 16 residues. The junction had 10 bases not matched to a gene; V was cut back by 3 bases and J by 2 bases. CDR3 residues: CASSGGTERVNYGYTF. For the CDR3, the DNA is TGTGCCAGCAGCGGAGGGACAGAGAGAGTCAACTATGGCTACACCTTC.

This chain links TRBV28 with TRBJ1-1, with TRBD1 identical over 8 bases. In germline, CDR1 is MDHEN, CDR2 SYDVKM. The CDR3 length is 12 residues. V was pared by 6 bases and J by 6 bases, with 3 bases of the junction left unmatched. CDR3 in DNA: TGTGCCAGCAGGACAGGGGCCCCTGAAGCTTTCTTT. Protein product: CASRTGAPEAFF.

This chain uses TRBV7-8 with TRBJ1-6; no reliable D call. Germline assignment: CDR1 SGHVS and CDR2 FQNEAQ. V lost 1 base, J lost 4 bases, and 8 bases lay in between. The length of the CDR3 is 15 residues. CDR3 in amino acids: CASSLESDYNSPLHF. CDR3 in DNA: TGTGCCAGCAGCTTAGAGTCCGATTATAATTCACCCCTCCACTTT. Using reference TRBV7-8 and TRBJ1-6 for the parts outside the CDR3, the full variable domain is GAGVSQSPRYKVAKRGQDVALRCDPISGHVSLFWYQQALGQGPEFLTYFQNEAQLDKSGLPSDRFFAERPEGSVSTLKIQRTQQEDSAVYLCASSLESDYNSPLHFGNGTRLTVT.

J is TRBJ1-3 and V is TRBV5-8, with no clear D. CDR3 length equals 15 residues. The germline CDR1 and CDR2 sequences are SGHTS and YDEGEE. V was clipped by 4 bases and J by 4 bases, with 15 bases between them. Here the CDR3 reads CASSLDVGRGNTIYF. The CDR3 bases are TGTGCCAGCAGCCTGGACGTCGGGCGAGGAAACACCATATATTTT.

The chain is built from TRBV5-5 and TRBJ2-7; no reliable D call. The germline V gene has CDR1 SGHKS and CDR2 YYEKEE (reference sequence). The CDR3 covers 15 residues. The V end was cut by 2 bases, the J end by 1 base, with 13 bases between. CDR3 residues: CASSFSPGSSYEQYF. The CDR3 DNA sequence: TGTGCCAGCAGCTTTTCCCCGGGCTCGTCCTACGAGCAGTACTTC.